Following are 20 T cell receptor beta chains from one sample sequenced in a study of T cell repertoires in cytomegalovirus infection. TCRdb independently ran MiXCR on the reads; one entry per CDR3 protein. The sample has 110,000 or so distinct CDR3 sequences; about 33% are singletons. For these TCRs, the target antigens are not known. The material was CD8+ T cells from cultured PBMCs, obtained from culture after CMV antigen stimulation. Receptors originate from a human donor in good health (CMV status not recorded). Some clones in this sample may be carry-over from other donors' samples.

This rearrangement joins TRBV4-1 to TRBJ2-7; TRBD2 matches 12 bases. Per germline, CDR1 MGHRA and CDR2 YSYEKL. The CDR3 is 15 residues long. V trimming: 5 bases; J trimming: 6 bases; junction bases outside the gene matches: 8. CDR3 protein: CASSDRTSGAGEQYF. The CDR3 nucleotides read TGCGCCAGCAGCGACCGGACTAGCGGGGCGGGCGAGCAGTACTTC.

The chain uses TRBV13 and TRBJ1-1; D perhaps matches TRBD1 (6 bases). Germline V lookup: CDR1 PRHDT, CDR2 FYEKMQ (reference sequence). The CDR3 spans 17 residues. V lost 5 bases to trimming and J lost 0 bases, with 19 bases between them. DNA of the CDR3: TGTGCCAGCAGCGAACGGCAGGGGAGGGGAATGAACACTGAAGCTTTCTTT. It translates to CASSERQGRGMNTEAFF.

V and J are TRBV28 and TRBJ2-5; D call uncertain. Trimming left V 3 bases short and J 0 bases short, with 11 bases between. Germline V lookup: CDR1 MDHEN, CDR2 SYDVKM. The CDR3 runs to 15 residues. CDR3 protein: CASSLWVTYQETQYF. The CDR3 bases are TGTGCCAGCAGTTTGTGGGTAACGTACCAAGAGACCCAGTACTTC.

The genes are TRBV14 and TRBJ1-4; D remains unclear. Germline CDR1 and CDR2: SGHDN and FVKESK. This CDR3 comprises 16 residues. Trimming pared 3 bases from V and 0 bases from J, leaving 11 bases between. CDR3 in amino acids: CASSHGEGATNEKLFF. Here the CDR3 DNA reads TGTGCCAGCAGCCACGGGGAGGGCGCAACTAATGAAAAACTGTTTTTT.

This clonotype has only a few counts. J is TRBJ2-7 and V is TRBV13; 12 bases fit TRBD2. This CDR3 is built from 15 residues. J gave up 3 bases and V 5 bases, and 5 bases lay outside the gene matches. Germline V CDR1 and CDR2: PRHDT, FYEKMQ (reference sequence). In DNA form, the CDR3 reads TGTGCCAGCAGCCCCCGGACTAGCGGGGACTACGAGCAGTACTTC. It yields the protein CASSPRTSGDYEQYF. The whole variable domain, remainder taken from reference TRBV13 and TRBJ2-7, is AAGVIQSPRHLIKEKRETATLKCYPIPRHDTVYWYQQGPGQDPQFLISFYEKMQSDKGSIPDRFSAQQFSDYHSELNMSSLELGDSALYFCASSPRTSGDYEQYFGPGTRLTVT.

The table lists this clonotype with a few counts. The CDR3 spells CASTGTSNTEAFF. The CDR3 nucleotides read TGCGCCAGTACCGGGACCTCGAACACTGAAGCTTTCTTT. This sequence joins TRBV4-1 and TRBJ1-1; tentative D call: TRBD1 (5 bases). Germline CDR1 reads MGHRA; CDR2 reads YSYEKL. This CDR3 region has 13 residues. Trimming took 9 bases from V and 1 from J, leaving 12 bases between them.

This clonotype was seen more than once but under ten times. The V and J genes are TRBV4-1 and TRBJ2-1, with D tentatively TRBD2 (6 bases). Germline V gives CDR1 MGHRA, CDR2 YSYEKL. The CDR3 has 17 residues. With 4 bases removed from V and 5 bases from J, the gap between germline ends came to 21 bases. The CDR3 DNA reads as TGCGCCAGCAGCCCCTGGACTTTCCGGGACTTCAACAATGAGCAGTTCTTC. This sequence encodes CASSPWTFRDFNNEQFF.

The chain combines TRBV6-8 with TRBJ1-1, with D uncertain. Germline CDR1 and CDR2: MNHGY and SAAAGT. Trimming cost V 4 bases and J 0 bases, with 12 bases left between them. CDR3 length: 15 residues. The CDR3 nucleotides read TGTGCCAGCAGTTTCTCACTTGGGTTGAACACTGAAGCTTTCTTT. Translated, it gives CASSFSLGLNTEAFF.

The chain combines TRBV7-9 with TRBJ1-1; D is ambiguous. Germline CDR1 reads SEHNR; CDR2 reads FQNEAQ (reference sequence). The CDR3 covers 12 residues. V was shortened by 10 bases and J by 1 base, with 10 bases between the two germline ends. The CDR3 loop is CAINPGNTEAFF. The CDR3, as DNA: TGTGCCATCAACCCAGGGAACACTGAAGCTTTCTTT.

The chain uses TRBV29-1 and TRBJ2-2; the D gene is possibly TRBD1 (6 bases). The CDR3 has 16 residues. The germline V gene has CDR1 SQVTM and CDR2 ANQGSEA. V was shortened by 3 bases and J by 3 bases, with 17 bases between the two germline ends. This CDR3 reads CSVESRGGEDTGELFF. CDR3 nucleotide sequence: TGCAGCGTTGAGTCCAGGGGTGGTGAGGACACCGGGGAGCTGTTTTTT.

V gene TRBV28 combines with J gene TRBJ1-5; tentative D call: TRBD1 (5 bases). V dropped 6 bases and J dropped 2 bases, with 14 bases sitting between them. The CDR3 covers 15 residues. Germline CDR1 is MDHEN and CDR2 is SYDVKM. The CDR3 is CASSFPGSGNQPQHF. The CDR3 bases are TGTGCCAGCAGCTTTCCAGGGTCTGGCAATCAGCCCCAGCATTTT.

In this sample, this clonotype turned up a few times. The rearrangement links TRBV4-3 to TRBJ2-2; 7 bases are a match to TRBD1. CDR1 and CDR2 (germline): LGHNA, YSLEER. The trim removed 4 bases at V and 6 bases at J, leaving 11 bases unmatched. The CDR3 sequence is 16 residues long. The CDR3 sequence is CASSLGQALGAGELFF. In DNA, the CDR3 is TGCGCCAGCAGCCTCGGACAGGCCTTGGGGGCCGGGGAGCTGTTTTTT.

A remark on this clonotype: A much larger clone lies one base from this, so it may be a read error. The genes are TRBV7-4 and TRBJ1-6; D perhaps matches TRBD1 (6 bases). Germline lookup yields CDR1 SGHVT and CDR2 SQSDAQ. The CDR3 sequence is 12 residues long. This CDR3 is CGSSLGQTPLHF. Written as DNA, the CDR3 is TGTGGCAGCAGCTTAGGACAGACACCCCTCCACTTT.

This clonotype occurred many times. The DNA of the CDR3 is TGCAGTGCTAGAGGCGACAGGGGGATCTCCTACGAGCAGTACTTC. Its translation is CSARGDRGISYEQYF. The chain is built from TRBV20-1 and TRBJ2-7; TRBD1 matches at 9 bases. This CDR3 spans 15 amino acids. The germline gives CDR1 DFQATT, CDR2 SNEGSKA (reference sequence). Trimming removed 1 base from V and 0 bases from J; junction bases left unmatched: 4.

CDR3 loop: CASTEEDQANYGYTF. The CDR3 DNA follows: TGTGCCAGCACCGAGGAGGACCAAGCTAACTATGGCTACACCTTC. This chain uses TRBV11-2 with TRBJ1-2; D gene ambiguous. Germline CDR1 SGHAT, CDR2 FQNNGV. V was pared by 7 bases and J by 0 bases, with 15 bases between. The CDR3 contains 15 residues.

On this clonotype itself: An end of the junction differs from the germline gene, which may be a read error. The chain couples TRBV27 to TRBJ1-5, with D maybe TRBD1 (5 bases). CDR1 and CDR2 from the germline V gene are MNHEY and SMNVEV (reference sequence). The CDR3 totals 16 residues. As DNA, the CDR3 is TGTGCCAGCAGCTTATCCGGGGACTCCCTTTATCAGCCCCAGCATTTT. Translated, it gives CASSLSGDSLYQPQHF.

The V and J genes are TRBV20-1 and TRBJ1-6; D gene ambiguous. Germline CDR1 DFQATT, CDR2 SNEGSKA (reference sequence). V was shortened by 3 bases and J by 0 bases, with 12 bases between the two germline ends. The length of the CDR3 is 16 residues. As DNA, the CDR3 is TGCAGTGCTAGGGACCCGGTACGCTCCTATAATTCACCCCTCCACTTT. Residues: CSARDPVRSYNSPLHF.

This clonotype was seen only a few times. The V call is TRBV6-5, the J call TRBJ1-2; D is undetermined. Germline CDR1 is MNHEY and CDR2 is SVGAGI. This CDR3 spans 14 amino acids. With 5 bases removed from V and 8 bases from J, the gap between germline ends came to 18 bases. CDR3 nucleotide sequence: TGTGCCAGCAGTCCACCCGGCGGGGTCTACGGCTACACCTTC. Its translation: CASSPPGGVYGYTF.

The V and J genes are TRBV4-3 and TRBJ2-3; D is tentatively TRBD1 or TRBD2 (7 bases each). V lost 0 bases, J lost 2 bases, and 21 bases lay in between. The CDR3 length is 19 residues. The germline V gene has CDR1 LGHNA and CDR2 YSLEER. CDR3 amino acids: CASSQDRRGPGGNTDTQYF. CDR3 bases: TGCGCCAGCAGCCAAGATAGGCGGGGGCCAGGGGGTAACACAGATACGCAGTATTTT.

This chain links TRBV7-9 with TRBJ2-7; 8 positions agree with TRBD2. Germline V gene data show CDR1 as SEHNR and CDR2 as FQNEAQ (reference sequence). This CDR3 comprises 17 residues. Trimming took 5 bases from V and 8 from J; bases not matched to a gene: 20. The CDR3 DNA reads TGTGCCAGCAGCATATCTTCCGGGACTAGGCTGACTGGGAAGCAGTACTTC. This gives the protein CASSISSGTRLTGKQYF.